A selection of T cell receptor beta chains follows, all from one sample in a study of T-cell reconstitution after alpha-beta-depleted transplantation in children. Via MiXCR, TCRdb re-called the PCR reads, giving one row per CDR3 protein. The sample holds about 980,000 distinct CDR3 sequences, about 29% seen once. The sample was PBMCs, mostly from graft donor cells, taken 360 days after TCRalphabeta/CD19-depleted stem cell transplant. The receptors here all came from a boy less than two years old who had a stem cell transplant for SCID, so the T cells may come from the graft donor. CDR3s include the opening cysteine and the closing phenylalanine or tryptophan. The D gene is left open where the match is weak.

d_gene: .; v_gene: TRBV12-3/TRBV12-4; len: 15; j_gene: TRBJ2-7; CDR3aa: CASSLDGTLSYEQYF
d_gene: .; v_gene: TRBV7-2; len: 17; j_gene: TRBJ1-2; CDR3aa: CASSSDMGRTSNYGYTF
d_gene: .; v_gene: TRBV5-1; len: 16; j_gene: TRBJ1-5; CDR3aa: CASSLLPQGSNQPQHF
d_gene: TRBD1; v_gene: TRBV4-1; len: 13; j_gene: TRBJ2-5; CDR3aa: CASSNPRGETQYF
d_gene: .; v_gene: TRBV12-5; len: 14; j_gene: TRBJ1-4; CDR3aa: CASGLPSGAEKLFF
d_gene: TRBD2; v_gene: TRBV29-1; len: 14; j_gene: TRBJ2-1; CDR3aa: CSVEGRGTYNEQFF
d_gene: TRBD2; v_gene: TRBV10-3; len: 17; j_gene: TRBJ2-2; CDR3aa: CAISEIGRGGLGGELFF
d_gene: .; v_gene: TRBV27; len: 16; j_gene: TRBJ2-3; CDR3aa: CASSLQGHGRTDTQYF
d_gene: TRBD2; v_gene: TRBV12-3/TRBV12-4; len: 16; j_gene: TRBJ2-1; CDR3aa: CASRPPGLAGQNEQFF
d_gene: .; v_gene: TRBV5-1; len: 14; j_gene: TRBJ1-2; CDR3aa: CASSLGTTNYGYTF
d_gene: .; v_gene: TRBV13; len: 16; j_gene: TRBJ2-1; CDR3aa: CASSLEPGSSYNEQFF
d_gene: .; v_gene: TRBV12-3/TRBV12-4; len: 13; j_gene: TRBJ1-6; CDR3aa: CASSLDQGSPLHF
d_gene: TRBD1; v_gene: TRBV7-9; len: 17; j_gene: TRBJ1-1; CDR3aa: CASSVGTGGEVDTEAFF
d_gene: .; v_gene: TRBV2; len: 15; j_gene: TRBJ2-2; CDR3aa: CASSSMRRNTGELFF
d_gene: .; v_gene: TRBV20-1; len: 13; j_gene: TRBJ1-1; CDR3aa: CSAQGEGNTEAFF
d_gene: TRBD1; v_gene: TRBV5-1; len: 19; j_gene: TRBJ1-3; CDR3aa: CASSLRAGGLYNPGNTIYF
d_gene: .; v_gene: TRBV5-1; len: 14; j_gene: TRBJ2-1; CDR3aa: CASWDGFSYNEQFF
d_gene: .; v_gene: TRBV6-5; len: 17; j_gene: TRBJ2-1; CDR3aa: CASSYLWGGFIHNEQFF
d_gene: TRBD1; v_gene: TRBV5-1; len: 16; j_gene: TRBJ2-7; CDR3aa: CASSLGPYRGGHEQYF
d_gene: TRBD1; v_gene: TRBV5-1; len: 15; j_gene: TRBJ2-1; CDR3aa: CASSSGTGDNNEQFF
d_gene: .; v_gene: TRBV12-3/TRBV12-4; len: 15; j_gene: TRBJ2-2; CDR3aa: CASRAPGPNTGELFF
d_gene: .; v_gene: TRBV20-1; len: 14; j_gene: TRBJ1-3; CDR3aa: CSARVRSAGNTIYF
d_gene: .; v_gene: TRBV20-1; len: 13; j_gene: TRBJ2-5; CDR3aa: CSARDQKQETQYF
d_gene: TRBD2; v_gene: TRBV19; len: 15; j_gene: TRBJ2-1; CDR3aa: CASTPPGASGRRKFF
d_gene: .; v_gene: TRBV4-1; len: 15; j_gene: TRBJ2-2; CDR3aa: CASSQGVLDTGELFF
d_gene: TRBD2; v_gene: TRBV7-3; len: 18; j_gene: TRBJ2-3; CDR3aa: CASRNSSGGARSTDTQYF
d_gene: TRBD1; v_gene: TRBV6-1; len: 18; j_gene: TRBJ2-6; CDR3aa: CASSLLGTGSSGANVLTF
d_gene: .; v_gene: TRBV27; len: 16; j_gene: TRBJ2-4; CDR3aa: CASSLAPGPYKNIQYF
d_gene: .; v_gene: TRBV3-1; len: 14; j_gene: TRBJ2-3; CDR3aa: CASSPTTRTDTQYF
d_gene: .; v_gene: TRBV18; len: 16; j_gene: TRBJ2-6; CDR3aa: CASSPRAYSGANVLTF
d_gene: .; v_gene: TRBV11-1; len: 16; j_gene: TRBJ2-1; CDR3aa: CASSFTDAGGYNEQFF
d_gene: TRBD1; v_gene: TRBV5-1; len: 13; j_gene: TRBJ2-7; CDR3aa: CASSRDREPEQYF
d_gene: TRBD2; v_gene: TRBV20-1; len: 14; j_gene: TRBJ2-1; CDR3aa: CSASRTSGGDEQFF
d_gene: .; v_gene: TRBV25-1; len: 14; j_gene: TRBJ1-5; CDR3aa: CASSDARRNQPQHF
d_gene: .; v_gene: TRBV5-1; len: 13; j_gene: TRBJ2-7; CDR3aa: CASSVNGYYEQYF
d_gene: TRBD2; v_gene: TRBV4-2; len: 19; j_gene: TRBJ2-5; CDR3aa: CASSQDTRVTSGGQETQYF
d_gene: TRBD2; v_gene: TRBV9; len: 16; j_gene: TRBJ2-1; CDR3aa: CASSVVSEGLVGEQFF
d_gene: .; v_gene: TRBV10-2; len: 15; j_gene: TRBJ2-7; CDR3aa: CASRTVGGSSYEQYF
d_gene: .; v_gene: TRBV30; len: 17; j_gene: TRBJ2-6; CDR3aa: CAWRVQVLYSGANVLTF
d_gene: .; v_gene: TRBV12-3/TRBV12-4; len: 12; j_gene: TRBJ2-7; CDR3aa: CASSARYYEQYF
d_gene: .; v_gene: TRBV12-3/TRBV12-4; len: 16; j_gene: TRBJ1-2; CDR3aa: CASIMGGLTPLYGYTF
d_gene: .; v_gene: TRBV12-3/TRBV12-4; len: 14; j_gene: TRBJ2-2; CDR3aa: CASSRPMNTGELFF
d_gene: TRBD2; v_gene: TRBV28; len: 13; j_gene: TRBJ2-3; CDR3aa: CASHTSGTDTQYF
d_gene: .; v_gene: TRBV20-1; len: 13; j_gene: TRBJ2-7; CDR3aa: CSAEGGEAYEQYF
d_gene: TRBD2; v_gene: TRBV20-1; len: 17; j_gene: TRBJ2-2; CDR3aa: CSARGVGGGLYTGELFF
d_gene: .; v_gene: TRBV5-4; len: 12; j_gene: TRBJ2-7; CDR3aa: CASSYDMMEQYF
d_gene: TRBD1; v_gene: TRBV7-9; len: 15; j_gene: TRBJ2-5; CDR3aa: CASSLGGTGGETQYF
d_gene: .; v_gene: TRBV12-3/TRBV12-4; len: 13; j_gene: TRBJ1-1; CDR3aa: CASNRRVNTEAFF
d_gene: TRBD2; v_gene: TRBV10-3; len: 15; j_gene: TRBJ2-3; CDR3aa: CAISDGGGSVDTQYF
d_gene: .; v_gene: TRBV5-6; len: 16; j_gene: TRBJ2-2; CDR3aa: CARGPGQIVGTGELFF
d_gene: TRBD1; v_gene: TRBV11-2; len: 18; j_gene: TRBJ2-7; CDR3aa: CASSLIFDRVSSSYEQYF
d_gene: .; v_gene: TRBV5-1; len: 14; j_gene: TRBJ1-1; CDR3aa: CASSQTDGNTEAFF
d_gene: .; v_gene: TRBV10-2; len: 16; j_gene: TRBJ2-3; CDR3aa: CASSGNRDKGTDTQYF
d_gene: .; v_gene: TRBV20-1; len: 14; j_gene: TRBJ2-7; CDR3aa: CSAHPDMRPYEQYF
d_gene: TRBD1; v_gene: TRBV6-1; len: 14; j_gene: TRBJ1-5; CDR3aa: CASSASGGGQPQHF
d_gene: .; v_gene: TRBV7-6; len: 16; j_gene: TRBJ2-3; CDR3aa: CASSLAREVGTDTQYF
d_gene: .; v_gene: TRBV5-1; len: 15; j_gene: TRBJ1-1; CDR3aa: CASSEIGHSNTEAFF
d_gene: .; v_gene: TRBV29-1; len: 13; j_gene: TRBJ1-5; CDR3aa: CSVVWGGNQPQHF
d_gene: TRBD2; v_gene: TRBV25-1; len: 20; j_gene: TRBJ2-3; CDR3aa: CASSASRGGIAGGLTDTQYF
d_gene: TRBD1; v_gene: TRBV2; len: 12; j_gene: TRBJ1-2; CDR3aa: CASKGDRDFYTF